A selection of T cell receptor beta chains follows, all from one sample in a study of tumor-infiltrating lymphocytes in primary liver carcinoma. TCRdb independently ran MiXCR on the multiplex PCR reads; one entry per CDR3 protein. The table shows 300,000 to 400,000 distinct CDR3 sequences, with 65% occurring only once. Sequencing was done on a sample of peripheral blood. The origin of the receptors is a man between 35 and 55 years old with primary liver carcinoma and hepatitis B virus infection. CDR3s include the opening cysteine and the closing phenylalanine or tryptophan. A D gene is named only where the DNA matches it firmly. Where a row states a size, it is once, few, many or the class of an expanded clone; other rows omit it.

v_gene	abundance	len	d_gene	j_gene	CDR3nt	CDR3aa
TRBV6-5	many	14	-	TRBJ2-1	TGTGCCAGCAGTCCTAACAACACGTACAATGAGCAGTTCTTC	CASSPNNTYNEQFF
TRBV4-3	many	16	-	TRBJ2-1	TGCGCCAGCAGCCTCTCAAATAGGGGGACCTACAATGAGCAGTTCTTC	CASSLSNRGTYNEQFF
TRBV12-3/TRBV12-4	many	13	-	TRBJ2-3	TGTGCCAGCAGCATCCTAAGATATGAGACGCAGTATTTT	CASSILRYETQYF
TRBV28	few	10	-	TRBJ2-7	TGTGCCAGCAGCCAATACGAGCAGTACTTC	CASSQYEQYF
TRBV25-1	few	15	-	TRBJ2-7	TGTGCCAGCAGTGATAGGGTGGGAAACTCCTACGAGCAGTACTTC	CASSDRVGNSYEQYF
TRBV5-1	-	17	TRBD2	TRBJ2-7	TGCTCCAGCAGCGCGAGTCCGGGACTAGCGGGAGAGTACGAGCAGTACTTC	CSSSASPGLAGEYEQYF
TRBV6-2/TRBV6-3	once	16	TRBD1	TRBJ2-6	TGTGCCAGTAAAACAGGGGGAAACTCTGGGGCCAACGTCCTGAGTTTC	CASKTGGNSGANVLSF
TRBV11-1	-	15	TRBD2	TRBJ2-1	TGTGCCAGCAGCTCTATCGAACTAGCGGGAGTGGAGCTGTTCTTC	CASSSIELAGVELFF
TRBV11-2	-	15	-	TRBJ2-2	TGTGCCAGTAGCCTTTTAGTCGCGAACACCGGGGAGCTGTCTTTT	CASSLLVANTGELSF
TRBV10-3	few	14	TRBD2	TRBJ2-7	TGTGCCATCAGGTCTAGCGGGAGGGCTGGCGAGCAGTACTTC	CAIRSSGRAGEQYF
TRBV5-4	many	16	-	TRBJ2-7	TGTGCCAGCAGCTTGGTTATCGACAGGCACTCCTACGAGCAGTACTTC	CASSLVIDRHSYEQYF
TRBV11-1	-	15	-	TRBJ2-7	TGTGCCAGCAGAGCCCGTTTGTCGGGGCCCTACGAGCAGTACTTC	CASRARLSGPYEQYF
TRBV12-3/TRBV12-4	-	14	TRBD1	TRBJ2-7	TGTGTCAGCAGCCAACGGGACAGCTACTACGAGCAGTACTTC	CVSSQRDSYYEQYF
TRBV11-2	-	15	TRBD2	TRBJ2-1	TGTGCCAGCAGCCCCGGGACTAGCAACTACAATGAGCAGTTCTTC	CASSPGTSNYNEQFF
TRBV6-5	-	13	-	TRBJ2-7	TGTGCCAGCAGTTACATGGGCAGACACGAGCAGTACTTC	CASSYMGRHEQYF
TRBV11-2	few	16	TRBD2	TRBJ2-5	TGTGCCAGCAGCTCTAATCGGACTAGTGGGATGGAGACCCAGTACTTC	CASSSNRTSGMETQYF
TRBV11-2	-	14	-	TRBJ1-1	TGTGCCGGTAGCACCCCCTCACAGGGAACTGAAGCTTTCTTT	CAGSTPSQGTEAFF
TRBV5-4	-	14	-	TRBJ2-3	TGTGCCAGCAGCCCTTTTGGCGGGCTAGATACGCAGTATTTT	CASSPFGGLDTQYF
TRBV7-9	-	15	-	TRBJ2-3	TGTGCCAGCAACCATGGGGCCTCTTTCACAGATACGCAGTATTTT	CASNHGASFTDTQYF
TRBV10-3	-	14	-	TRBJ1-4	TGTGCCATCAGTGAAGGGGTAGGATACGGAAAACTGGTTTTT	CAISEGVGYGKLVF
TRBV6-1	-	14	-	TRBJ2-3	TGTGCCAGCAGTGTTTCGCTCTGGGCAGATACGCAGTATTTT	CASSVSLWADTQYF
TRBV5-4	medium-sized	15	-	TRBJ2-5	TGTGCCAGCAGCTTGAACGGGGACGGCCAAGAGACCCAGTACTTC	CASSLNGDGQETQYF
TRBV6-6	-	13	TRBD1	TRBJ1-5	TGTGCCAGCAGCCCGGACAGGACTCAGCCCCAGCATTTT	CASSPDRTQPQHF
TRBV5-4	-	14	-	TRBJ2-7	TGTGCCAGCAGCCCCAAGGCGGGTTTCTACGAGCAGTACTTC	CASSPKAGFYEQYF
TRBV12-3/TRBV12-4	-	14	TRBD1	TRBJ2-2	TGTGCCTGCACCAGGACAGGGGGGGCTGGGGAGCTGTTTTTT	CACTRTGGAGELFF
TRBV4-1	-	14	-	TRBJ2-7	TGCGCCAGCAACCCGTCGCCTTTCTCCTACGAGCAGTACTTC	CASNPSPFSYEQYF
TRBV11-2	-	15	TRBD2	TRBJ2-5	TGTGCCAGCAGCTTGGGGACTAGCGGCCAAGAGACCCGGTACTTC	CASSLGTSGQETRYF
TRBV4-1	-	15	-	TRBJ2-5	TGCGCCAGCAGCCAAGATCTTTACTTGCAAGGGACACAGTACTTC	CASSQDLYLQGTQYF
TRBV12-3/TRBV12-4	many	13	-	TRBJ2-2	TGTGCTAGTGGTCGGGGTTCCACCGGGGAGCTGTTTTTT	CASGRGSTGELFF
TRBV28	many	13	TRBD1	TRBJ1-2	TGTGCCAGCAGTTTACAGGGGGCGCGTGGCTACACCTTC	CASSLQGARGYTF
TRBV5-1	-	14	-	TRBJ1-1	TGCGCCAGCAGGACCTGGGGGCACGTCACTGAAGCTTTCTTT	CASRTWGHVTEAFF
TRBV24-1	few	14	-	TRBJ2-1	TGTGCCACCAGTGCCACTCTTTCCTACAATGAGCAGTTCTTC	CATSATLSYNEQFF
TRBV12-3/TRBV12-4	many	14	-	TRBJ2-7	TGTGCCAGCAGTTCTAGCGTAGGAGGTGGGGAGCAGTACTTC	CASSSSVGGGEQYF
TRBV7-9	-	17	TRBD1	TRBJ2-6	TGTGCCAGCAACTTCAGGGGGCTTCTCTCTGGGGCCAACGTCCTGACTTTC	CASNFRGLLSGANVLTF
TRBV6-2/TRBV6-3	many	13	-	TRBJ1-5	TGTGCCAGCAGTTATGGAAGCAATCAGCCCCAGCATTTT	CASSYGSNQPQHF
TRBV5-6	-	14	TRBD2	TRBJ2-7	TGTGCCAGCAGCCCTGCCAGCGGGAGTTACGAGCAGTACTTC	CASSPASGSYEQYF
TRBV29-1	-	12	TRBD2	TRBJ2-7	TGCAGCGTTAGGACTAGCGCCGACGAGCAGTACTTT	CSVRTSADEQYF
TRBV11-1	-	15	TRBD1	TRBJ2-7	TGTGCCGGCAGCTCCCGGACAGGGAACTCCTACGAGCGGTACTTC	CAGSSRTGNSYERYF
TRBV6-2/TRBV6-3	-	15	-	TRBJ2-7	TGTGCCAGCAGGCGAGTGACGGGACGGTCCTACGAGCAGTACTTC	CASRRVTGRSYEQYF
TRBV4-1	-	16	TRBD2	TRBJ2-5	TGCGCCAGCGGCCAAGGGGATAGCGGGAGGGGAGTGACCCAGTACTTC	CASGQGDSGRGVTQYF
TRBV5-4	-	18	-	TRBJ2-2	TGTGCCAGCAGCTTGGCCGTCTTATGGGGGATGAACACCGGGGACCTGTTTTTT	CASSLAVLWGMNTGDLFF
TRBV6-5	once	16	TRBD2	TRBJ2-1	TGTGTCAGCAGTTACCGGACTAGCGGGAGGTGGAATGAGCAGTTCTTC	CVSSYRTSGRWNEQFF
TRBV25-1	few	14	-	TRBJ2-7	TGTGCCAGCAGTATGAGGGTCCCTACCTACGAGCAGTACTTC	CASSMRVPTYEQYF
TRBV11-2	few	14	TRBD1	TRBJ1-1	TGTGCCAGCAGCTCGACAGGGGTTAACACTGAAGCTTTCTTT	CASSSTGVNTEAFF
TRBV7-8	many	14	TRBD2	TRBJ2-3	TGTGCCAGCAGCACCCGGGACTACACAGATACGCAGTATTTT	CASSTRDYTDTQYF
TRBV6-1	-	19	-	TRBJ2-6	TGTGCCAGCAAGGCCTTTCAGAGCAGGGGCCGCTCTGGGGCCAACGTCCTGACTTTC	CASKAFQSRGRSGANVLTF
TRBV5-4	-	17	TRBD1	TRBJ2-1	TGTGCCAGCAGCGGACAGGGAGGCGGAAACTCCTACAATGAGCAGTTCTTC	CASSGQGGGNSYNEQFF
TRBV2	-	16	-	TRBJ2-2	TGTGCCAGCAGTGTGCTAGCGCCACAGAACACCGGGGAGCTGTTTTTT	CASSVLAPQNTGELFF
TRBV5-6	few	15	TRBD1	TRBJ2-7	TGTACCAGCAGCACCCCGGGACAGGGAATCTACGAGCAGTACTTC	CTSSTPGQGIYEQYF
TRBV29-1	-	16	-	TRBJ2-2	TGCAGTGTTGTGGGGGCCGAAGGAGCGACCACCGGGGAGCTGTTTTTT	CSVVGAEGATTGELFF
TRBV28	-	14	TRBD1	TRBJ2-7	TGTGCCAGCAGAGCCTGGACAGGGGTATCCGAGCAGTACTTC	CASRAWTGVSEQYF
TRBV5-8	-	16	-	TRBJ2-1	TGTGCCAGCAGCTTGAATGTGAGGGTCTTTGGCAATGAGCAGTTCTTC	CASSLNVRVFGNEQFF
TRBV6-1	-	17	TRBD1	TRBJ2-5	TGTACCAGCAGTGGACCGCATTGGACAGGGGGCAAAGAGACCCAGTACTTC	CTSSGPHWTGGKETQYF
TRBV5-6	-	15	-	TRBJ2-1	TGTGCCAGCAGCTTGGACTCTCTCTCTCAGAATGAGCAGTTCTTC	CASSLDSLSQNEQFF
TRBV28	-	18	TRBD2	TRBJ2-3	TGTGCCAGCAGTGGGCGTCCGGGGACCAGCGGGGGGGGAGATACGCAGTATTTT	CASSGRPGTSGGGDTQYF
TRBV28	-	13	-	TRBJ1-4	TGTGCCAGTAAAATGGTCAGCGGTGAAAAACTGTTTTTT	CASKMVSGEKLFF
TRBV5-5	-	14	-	TRBJ2-7	TGTGCCAGCAGCGCGACAGGTGTCTCCTACGGGCAGTACTTC	CASSATGVSYGQYF
TRBV5-4	-	15	TRBD2	TRBJ2-3	TGTGCCAGCAGCTCTCGACTAGCGGGAGGAGATACGCAGTATTTT	CASSSRLAGGDTQYF